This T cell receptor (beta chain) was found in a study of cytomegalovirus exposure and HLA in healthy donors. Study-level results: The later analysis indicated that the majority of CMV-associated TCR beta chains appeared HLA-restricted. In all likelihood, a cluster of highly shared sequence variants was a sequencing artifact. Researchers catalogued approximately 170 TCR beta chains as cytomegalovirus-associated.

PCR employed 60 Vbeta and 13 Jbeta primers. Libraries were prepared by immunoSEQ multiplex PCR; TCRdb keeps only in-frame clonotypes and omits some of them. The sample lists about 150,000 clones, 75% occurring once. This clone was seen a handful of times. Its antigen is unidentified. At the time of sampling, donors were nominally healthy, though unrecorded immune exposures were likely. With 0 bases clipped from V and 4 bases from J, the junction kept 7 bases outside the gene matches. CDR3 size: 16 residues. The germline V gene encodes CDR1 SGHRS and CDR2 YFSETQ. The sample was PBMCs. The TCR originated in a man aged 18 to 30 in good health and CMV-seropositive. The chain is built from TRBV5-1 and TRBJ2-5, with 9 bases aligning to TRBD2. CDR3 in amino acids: CASSLGAGGRVETQYF. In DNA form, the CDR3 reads TGCGCCAGCAGCTTGGGCGCGGGAGGGAGGGTAGAGACCCAGTACTTC.